This TCR beta chain was identified in a study of cytomegalovirus exposure and HLA in healthy donors. On the study more broadly: The roughly 110 validation repertoires matched the 650 to 850 first-cohort repertoires in platform, a later analysis reported. Study-wide findings and caveats: The authors enumerated over 150 TCR beta chains as linked to cytomegalovirus.

Method: immunoSEQ multiplex PCR; TCRdb's copy keeps in-frame clones and lacks some. The data hold about 130,000 clones, with 85% to 90% observed a single time. Of note for this clone: The antigen remains undetermined.

From germline, CDR1 is LNHNV and CDR2 YYDKDF (reference sequence). V was trimmed by 5 bases and J by 3 bases, leaving 13 bases between them. The CDR3 sequence is 14 residues long. This sequence originates from a young woman in good health and CMV-seropositive. The chain combines TRBV15 with TRBJ1-2; tentatively, D is TRBD1 (6 bases). Material for sequencing was PBMCs. CDR3 amino acids: CATSLQGGDYGYTF. The CDR3 coding sequence is TGTGCCACCAGCCTACAAGGGGGAGACTATGGCTACACCTTC. Full variable domain (outside the CDR3, taken from reference TRBV15 and TRBJ1-2): DAMVIQNPRYQVTQFGKPVTLSCSQTLNHNVMYWYQQKSSQAPKLLFHYYDKDFNNEADTPDNFQSRRPNTSFCFLDIRSPGLGDTAMYLCATSLQGGDYGYTFGSGTRLTVV.